These T cell receptor beta chains were read from a single sample in a study of Ad26.COV2.S vaccination and SARS-CoV-2 variants. Profiling relied on immunoSEQ multiplex PCR, and the TCRdb table lists in-frame clones only, not all of them. The data show roughly 350,000 clones, about nine tenths seen once. The input for sequencing was peripheral blood, taken in a trial of Ad26.COV2.S vaccine versus placebo. The receptor set was obtained from a person aged 18-65 years who received the Ad26.COV2.S COVID-19 vaccine or a placebo. CDR3s include the opening cysteine and the closing phenylalanine or tryptophan. D genes are given only for firm matches. Clone sizes are given selectively: once, few, many, or a class where the clone is expanded.

V gene	clone size	J gene	D gene	CDR3 protein	CDR3 DNA
TRBV5-6	once	TRBJ1-2	.	CASSLNQGSGYTF	TGTGCCAGCAGCTTAAATCAGGGATCTGGCTACACCTTC
TRBV4-3	.	TRBJ1-6	.	CASSRVLDNSPLHF	TGCGCCAGCAGCCGGGTGCTCGATAATTCACCCCTCCACTTT
TRBV7-3	.	TRBJ2-5	.	CASSLSGQETQYF	TGTGCCAGCAGCTTAAGTGGGCAGGAGACCCAGTACTTC
TRBV7-2	.	TRBJ1-1	.	CASSLGWVTEAFF	TGTGCCAGCAGCTTAGGATGGGTCACTGAAGCTTTCTTT
TRBV4-3	.	TRBJ1-4	.	CASSQDYPSNEKLFF	TGCGCCAGCAGCCAAGATTACCCTTCGAATGAAAAACTGTTTTTT
TRBV27	.	TRBJ2-6	.	CASSYLSGANVLTF	TGTGCCAGCAGTTACCTCTCTGGGGCCAACGTCCTGACTTTC
TRBV7-9	.	TRBJ1-1	.	CASSSGVEAFF	TGTGCCAGCAGCTCGGGGGTTGAAGCTTTCTTT
TRBV20-1	few	TRBJ2-7	.	CSATSVYEQYF	TGCAGTGCTACCTCTGTCTACGAGCAGTACTTC
TRBV14	once	TRBJ1-1	.	CASSIEGPQFF	TGTGCCAGCAGCATAGAAGGGCCCCAGTTCTTT
TRBV3-1/TRBV3-2	.	TRBJ1-5	.	CASSQAGVGPQHF	TGTGCCAGCAGCCAGGCCGGGGTAGGGCCCCAGCATTTT
TRBV27	once	TRBJ2-7	.	CASSEDSSSYEQYF	TGTGCCAGCAGTGAGGACAGTTCGTCGTACGAGCAGTACTTC
TRBV19	.	TRBJ2-7	.	CASSVETGLYEQYF	TGTGCCAGTAGTGTTGAAACGGGGCTTTACGAGCAGTACTTC
TRBV11-2	.	TRBJ2-7	.	CASSAFRGSEQYF	TGTGCCAGCAGCGCGTTCCGGGGAAGCGAGCAGTACTTC
TRBV6-5	.	TRBJ2-7	TRBD2	CASSQPGLASYEQYF	TGTGCCAGCAGTCAACCGGGACTAGCCTCCTACGAGCAGTACTTC
TRBV19	.	TRBJ1-5	TRBD1	CASNPGGRGSNQPQHF	TGTGCCAGTAACCCAGGGGGCCGGGGAAGCAATCAGCCCCAGCATTTT
TRBV5-6	.	TRBJ2-7	TRBD1	CASSEDRVYEQYF	TGTGCCAGCAGCGAGGACAGGGTATACGAGCAGTACTTC
TRBV28	.	TRBJ2-6	.	CASSLGGSSGANVLTF	TGTGCCAGCAGTTTAGGCGGCAGCTCTGGGGCCAACGTCCTGACTTTC
TRBV4-3	.	TRBJ2-2	TRBD2	CASSQDGRGARTGELFF	TGCGCCAGCAGCCAAGATGGGCGGGGGGCGAGGACCGGGGAGCTGTTTTTT
TRBV4-3	once	TRBJ2-3	.	CASSQQVGASDTQYF	TGCGCCAGCAGCCAACAAGTAGGGGCGTCAGATACGCAGTATTTT
TRBV7-3	once	TRBJ2-5	.	CASSPRSGETQYF	TGTGCCAGCAGCCCACGCTCTGGGGAGACCCAGTACTTC
TRBV28	.	TRBJ1-3	.	CASSPPISGNTIYF	TGTGCCAGCAGCCCGCCAATCTCTGGAAACACCATATATTTT
TRBV18	.	TRBJ1-6	.	CASSPGGSPLHF	TGTGCCAGCTCACCAGGGGGCTCACCCCTCCACTTT
TRBV27	.	TRBJ2-7	TRBD2	CASSLSTGRVYEQYF	TGTGCCAGCAGTTTATCGACCGGGAGGGTCTACGAGCAGTACTTC
TRBV5-3	.	TRBJ2-1	TRBD1	CARSLDRGSPEINEQFF	TGTGCCAGAAGCTTGGACAGGGGGAGTCCAGAGATCAATGAGCAGTTCTTC
TRBV11-3	.	TRBJ1-1	.	CASSLHSGNTEAFF	TGTGCCAGCAGCTTGCACTCCGGGAACACTGAAGCTTTCTTT
TRBV6-4	.	TRBJ1-1	.	CASSDRAGTEAFF	TGTGCCAGCAGTGACAGAGCTGGGACTGAAGCTTTCTTT
TRBV6-6	.	TRBJ2-7	.	CASSYSLEGYEQYF	TGTGCCAGCAGTTACTCGTTGGAGGGGTACGAGCAGTACTTC
TRBV3-1/TRBV3-2	once	TRBJ2-1	.	CASSQEYEQFF	TGTGCCAGCAGCCAAGAGTATGAGCAGTTCTTC
TRBV18	.	TRBJ2-3	.	CASSSYRDTQYF	TGTGCCAGCTCATCCTATAGGGATACGCAGTATTTT
TRBV7-2	.	TRBJ1-4	.	CASSRTQGREKLFF	TGTGCCAGCAGCAGGACACAAGGACGGGAAAAACTGTTTTTT